This T cell receptor beta chain was captured by sequencing in a study of blood T cells in healthy people across ages. Findings and caveats of the study: Roughly linearly, TCR beta diversity per million T cells fell as age increased.

This CDR3 comprises 15 residues. Germline values: CDR1 SQVTM, CDR2 ANQGSEA. With 1 base clipped from V and 5 bases from J, the junction kept 5 bases outside the gene matches. Sample-barcoded 5' priming and a J-beta primer mix drove a second PCR of 7 to 11 cycles. Each cDNA molecule was tagged by a template-switch adaptor with 12 random nucleotides. TCRdb itself ran the 5' RACE reads through MiXCR, one entry per CDR3 protein. Of roughly 2 million distinct CDR3 sequences listed, less than 50% were seen once; the top ten hold less than 2.5%. There are a few counts of this clonotype. Antigen specificity is unknown.

Source material: blood. The rearrangement joins TRBV29-1 to TRBJ2-3; 11 bases are shared with TRBD2. This receptor was taken from a woman in her 40s in good health. The CDR3 loop reads CSVEVAGGVRDTQYF. CDR3 bases: TGCAGCGTTGAAGTAGCGGGAGGGGTGCGAGATACGCAGTATTTT.